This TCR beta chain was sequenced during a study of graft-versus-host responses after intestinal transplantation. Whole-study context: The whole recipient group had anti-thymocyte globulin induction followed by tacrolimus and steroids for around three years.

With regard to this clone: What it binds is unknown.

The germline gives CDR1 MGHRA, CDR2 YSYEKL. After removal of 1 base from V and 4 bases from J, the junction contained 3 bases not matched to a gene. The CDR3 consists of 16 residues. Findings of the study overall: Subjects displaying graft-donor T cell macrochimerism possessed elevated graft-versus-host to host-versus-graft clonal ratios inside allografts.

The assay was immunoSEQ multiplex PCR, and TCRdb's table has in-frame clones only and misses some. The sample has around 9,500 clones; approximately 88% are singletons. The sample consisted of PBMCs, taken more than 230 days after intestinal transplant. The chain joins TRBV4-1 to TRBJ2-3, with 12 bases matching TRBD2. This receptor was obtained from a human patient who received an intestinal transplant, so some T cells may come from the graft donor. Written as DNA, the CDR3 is TGCGCCAGCAGCCAAGGGACTAGCGGGAACCCAGATACGCAGTATTTT. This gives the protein CASSQGTSGNPDTQYF.